This T cell receptor (beta chain) was identified during a study of blood T cells in healthy people across ages. Staff drew ten milliliters of peripheral blood from each donor. There are a few counts of this clonotype. Its matching antigen is unknown. Study findings and constraints: It was found that TCR beta diversity correlated strongly with the percentage of naive T cells. There were more naive CD4+ cells and higher diversity in long-lived donors than in aged donors.

Through a sample-barcoded 5' primer and a J-beta primer mix, a second PCR was run for roughly 6 to 12 cycles. TCRdb redid the calling of the 5' RACE reads with MiXCR, one entry per CDR3 protein. The sample carries 1.2 million to 1.5 million distinct CDR3 sequences, roughly 60% recorded once. Sequenced: blood. This clonotype originated in a man between 18 and 35 years old in good health.

This CDR3 is CASSEGGRGYTF. The CDR3 nucleotides read TGTGCCAGCAGTGAGGGGGGTAGGGGCTACACCTTC. The rearrangement uses TRBV6-1 and TRBJ1-2; D possibly corresponds to TRBD1 (5 bases). Germline V gene data show CDR1 as MNHNS and CDR2 as SASEGT. The CDR3 runs to 12 residues. Trimming cost V 3 bases and J 8 bases, with 10 bases left between them.